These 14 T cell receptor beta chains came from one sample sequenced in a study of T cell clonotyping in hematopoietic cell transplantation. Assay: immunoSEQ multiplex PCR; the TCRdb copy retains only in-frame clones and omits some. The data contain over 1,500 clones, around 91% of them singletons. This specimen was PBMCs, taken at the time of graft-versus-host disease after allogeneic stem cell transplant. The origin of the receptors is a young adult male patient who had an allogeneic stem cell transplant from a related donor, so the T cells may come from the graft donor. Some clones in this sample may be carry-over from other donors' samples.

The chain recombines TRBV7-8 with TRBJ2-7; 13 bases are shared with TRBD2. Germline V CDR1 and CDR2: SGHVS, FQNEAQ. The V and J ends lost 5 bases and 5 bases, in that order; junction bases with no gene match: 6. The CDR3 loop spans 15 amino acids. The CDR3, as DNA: TGTGCCAGCAGCCCTACTAGCGGGAGGGCCAACGAGCAGTACGTC. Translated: CASSPTSGRANEQYV.

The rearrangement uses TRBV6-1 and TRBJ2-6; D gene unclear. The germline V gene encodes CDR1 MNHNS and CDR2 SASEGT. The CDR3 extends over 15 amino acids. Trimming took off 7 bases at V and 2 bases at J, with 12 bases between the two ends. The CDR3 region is CASIVSAAGANVLTF. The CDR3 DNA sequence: TGTGCCAGCATAGTTTCGGCGGCTGGGGCCAACGTCCTGACTTTC.

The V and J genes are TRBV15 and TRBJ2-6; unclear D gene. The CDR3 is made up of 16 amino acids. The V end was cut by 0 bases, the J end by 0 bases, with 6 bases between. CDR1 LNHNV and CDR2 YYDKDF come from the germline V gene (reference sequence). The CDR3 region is CATSREGDSGANVLTF. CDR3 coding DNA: TGTGCCACCAGCAGAGAGGGCGACTCTGGGGCCAACGTCCTGACTTTC. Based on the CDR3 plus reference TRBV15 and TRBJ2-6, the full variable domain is DAMVIQNPRYQVTQFGKPVTLSCSQTLNHNVMYWYQQKSSQAPKLLFHYYDKDFNNEADTPDNFQSRRPNTSFCFLDIRSPGLGDTAMYLCATSREGDSGANVLTFGAGSRLTVL.

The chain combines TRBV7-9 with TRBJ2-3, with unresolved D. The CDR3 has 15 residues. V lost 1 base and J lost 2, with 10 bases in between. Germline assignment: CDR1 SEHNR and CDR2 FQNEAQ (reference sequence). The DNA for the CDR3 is TGTGCCAGCAGCTTAGTAGCAGGCGACACAGATACGCAGTATTTT. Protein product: CASSLVAGDTDTQYF.

In nucleotides, the CDR3 is TGTGCCAGCAGCAAACCGGGACAGGGGAGATCTCGGGCTTTCTTT. This translates into CASSKPGQGRSRAFF. The chain carries TRBV7-2 and TRBJ1-1; TRBD1 matches 10 bases. CDR1 and CDR2 (germline): SGHTA, FQGNSA. V gave up 5 bases and J gave up 11 bases; unmatched junction bases: 14. This CDR3 contains 15 residues.

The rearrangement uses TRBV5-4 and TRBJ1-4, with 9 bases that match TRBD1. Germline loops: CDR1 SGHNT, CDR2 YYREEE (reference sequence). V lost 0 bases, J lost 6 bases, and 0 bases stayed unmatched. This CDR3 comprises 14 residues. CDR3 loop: CASSLGDRDEKLFF. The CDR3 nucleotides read TGTGCCAGCAGCTTGGGGGACAGGGATGAAAAACTGTTTTTT.

CDR3 protein: CASSQDERGTEAFF. The DNA for the CDR3 is TGCGCCAGCAGCCAAGATGAGCGGGGCACTGAAGCTTTCTTT. The chain combines TRBV4-3 with TRBJ1-1, with D hard to call. The CDR3 is 14 amino acids. From germline, CDR1 is LGHNA and CDR2 YSLEER. The V gene lost 0 bases and the J gene lost 4 bases, with 9 bases spanning the gap.

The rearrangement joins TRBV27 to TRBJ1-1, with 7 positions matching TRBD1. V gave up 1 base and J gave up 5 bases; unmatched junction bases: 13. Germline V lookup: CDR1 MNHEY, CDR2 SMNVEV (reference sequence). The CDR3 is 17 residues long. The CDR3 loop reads CASSLLLTGQTGTEAFF. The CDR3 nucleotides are TGTGCCAGCAGTTTATTGTTGACAGGGCAAACTGGAACTGAAGCTTTCTTT.

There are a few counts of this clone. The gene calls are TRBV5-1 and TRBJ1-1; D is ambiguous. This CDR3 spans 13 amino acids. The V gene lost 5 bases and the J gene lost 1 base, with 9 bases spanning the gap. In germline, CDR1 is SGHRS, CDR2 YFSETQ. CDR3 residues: CASSLSWNTEAFF. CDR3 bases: TGCGCCAGCAGTTTATCCTGGAACACTGAAGCTTTCTTT.

The CDR3 sequence is CAWTLSGNGDTQYF. As DNA, the CDR3 is TGTGCCTGGACCCTTAGCGGGAACGGGGATACGCAGTATTTT. This chain connects TRBV30 to TRBJ2-3, with 8 nucleotides matching TRBD2. The CDR3 has 14 amino acids. After removal of 4 bases from V and 6 bases from J, the junction contained 9 bases not matched to a gene. Per the germline V gene, CDR1 is GTSNPN and CDR2 is SVGIG (reference sequence).

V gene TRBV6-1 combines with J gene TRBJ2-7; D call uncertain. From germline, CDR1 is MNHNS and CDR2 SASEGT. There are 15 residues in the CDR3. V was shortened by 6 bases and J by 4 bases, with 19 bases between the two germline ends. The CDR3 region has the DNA TGTGCCAGCAGGGCTCCGCAGGTTGGGGTTTACGAGCAGTACGTC. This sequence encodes CASRAPQVGVYEQYV.

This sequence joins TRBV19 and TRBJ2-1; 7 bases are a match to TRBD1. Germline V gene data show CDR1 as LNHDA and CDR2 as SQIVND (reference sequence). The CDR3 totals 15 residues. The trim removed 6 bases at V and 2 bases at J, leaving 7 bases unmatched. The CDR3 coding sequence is TGTGCCAGTAGACCGTCTGACAGGGCCTACAATGAGCAGTTCTTC. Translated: CASRPSDRAYNEQFF.

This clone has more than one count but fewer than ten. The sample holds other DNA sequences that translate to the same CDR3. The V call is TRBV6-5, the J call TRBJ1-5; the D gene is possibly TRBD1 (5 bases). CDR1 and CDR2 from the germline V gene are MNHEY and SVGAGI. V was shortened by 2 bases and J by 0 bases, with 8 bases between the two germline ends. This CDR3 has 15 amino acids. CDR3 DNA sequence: TGTGCCAGCAGTTACGACGGGGGTAGCAATCAGCCCCAGCATTTT. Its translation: CASSYDGGSNQPQHF.

CDR3 in DNA: TGTGCCAGCAGCTTAAACAGGGGGGGAAACACCATATATTTT. Its protein product is CASSLNRGGNTIYF. This chain uses TRBV7-2 with TRBJ1-3; 8 bases fit TRBD1. This CDR3 comprises 14 residues. V was clipped by 2 bases and J by 4 bases; unmatched bases: 1. The germline V gene has CDR1 SGHTA and CDR2 FQGNSA.